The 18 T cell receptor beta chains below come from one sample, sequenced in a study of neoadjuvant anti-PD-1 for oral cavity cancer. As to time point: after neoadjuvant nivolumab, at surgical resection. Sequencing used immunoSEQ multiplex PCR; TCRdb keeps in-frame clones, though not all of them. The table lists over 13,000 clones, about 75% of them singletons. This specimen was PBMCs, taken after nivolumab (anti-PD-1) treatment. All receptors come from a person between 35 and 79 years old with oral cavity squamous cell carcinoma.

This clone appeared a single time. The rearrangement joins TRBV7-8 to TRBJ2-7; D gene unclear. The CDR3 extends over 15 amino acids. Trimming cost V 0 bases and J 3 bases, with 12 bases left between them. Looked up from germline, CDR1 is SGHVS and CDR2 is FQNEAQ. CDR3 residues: CASSLAALWRYEQYF. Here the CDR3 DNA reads TGTGCCAGCAGCTTAGCTGCCTTATGGCGCTACGAGCAGTACTTC.

CDR3 region: CASSLSGAGVVGEQFF. The CDR3 nucleotides read TGTGCCAGCAGTTTATCAGGAGCGGGAGTAGTCGGTGAGCAGTTCTTC. The chain joins TRBV27 to TRBJ2-1; 8 positions agree with TRBD2. The CDR3 sequence is 16 residues long. Trimming removed 0 bases from V and 9 bases from J; junction bases left unmatched: 10. Per the germline V gene, CDR1 is MNHEY and CDR2 is SMNVEV (reference sequence).

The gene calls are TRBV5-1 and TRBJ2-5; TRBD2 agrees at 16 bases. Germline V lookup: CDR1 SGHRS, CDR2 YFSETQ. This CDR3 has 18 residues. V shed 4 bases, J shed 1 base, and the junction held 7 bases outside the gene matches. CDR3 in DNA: TGCGCCAGCAGCCCCGGGACTAGCGGGGGGGCTGGCCAAGAGACCCAGTACTTC. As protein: CASSPGTSGGAGQETQYF.

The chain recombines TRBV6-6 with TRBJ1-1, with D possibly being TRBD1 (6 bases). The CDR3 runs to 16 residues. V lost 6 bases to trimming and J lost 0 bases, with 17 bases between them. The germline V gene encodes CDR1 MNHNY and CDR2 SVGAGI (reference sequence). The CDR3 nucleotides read TGTGCCAGCAGAACCGGGGACACCTTCATGAACACTGAAGCTTTCTTT. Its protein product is CASRTGDTFMNTEAFF.

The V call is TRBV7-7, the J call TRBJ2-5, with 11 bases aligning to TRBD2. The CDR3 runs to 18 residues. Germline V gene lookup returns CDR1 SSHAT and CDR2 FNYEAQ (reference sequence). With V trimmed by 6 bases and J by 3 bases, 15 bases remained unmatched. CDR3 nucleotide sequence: TGTGCCAGCAGTTTATGGACACCGGGACTAGCGGTAAAAGAGACCCAGTACTTC. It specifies CASSLWTPGLAVKETQYF.

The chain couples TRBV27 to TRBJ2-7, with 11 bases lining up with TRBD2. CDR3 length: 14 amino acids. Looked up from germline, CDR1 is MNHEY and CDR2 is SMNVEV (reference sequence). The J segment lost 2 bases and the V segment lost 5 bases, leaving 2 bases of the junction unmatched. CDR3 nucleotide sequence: TGTGCCAGCAGTGTAGCGGGAGGGCCCTACGAGCAGTACTTC. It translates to CASSVAGGPYEQYF.

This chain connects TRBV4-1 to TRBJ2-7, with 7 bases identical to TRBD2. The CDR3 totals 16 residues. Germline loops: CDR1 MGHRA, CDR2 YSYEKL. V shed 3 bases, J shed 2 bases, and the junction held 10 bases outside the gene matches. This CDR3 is CASSQAPVGGTYEQYF. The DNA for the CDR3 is TGCGCCAGCAGCCAGGCCCCGGTGGGAGGGACCTACGAGCAGTACTTC.

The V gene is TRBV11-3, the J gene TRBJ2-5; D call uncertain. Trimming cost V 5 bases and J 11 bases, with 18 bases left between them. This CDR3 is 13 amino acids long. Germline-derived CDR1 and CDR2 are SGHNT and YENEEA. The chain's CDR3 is CASSPSGFGEQYF. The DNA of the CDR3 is TGTGCCAGCAGCCCCTCAGGATTTGGTGAGCAGTACTTC.

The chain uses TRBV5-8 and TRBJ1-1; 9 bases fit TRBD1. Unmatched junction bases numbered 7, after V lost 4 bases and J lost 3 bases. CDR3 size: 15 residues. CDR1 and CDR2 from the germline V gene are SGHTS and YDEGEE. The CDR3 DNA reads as TGTGCCAGCAGCCTAGAGGGACAGGGTTACACTGAAGCTTTCTTT. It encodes CASSLEGQGYTEAFF.

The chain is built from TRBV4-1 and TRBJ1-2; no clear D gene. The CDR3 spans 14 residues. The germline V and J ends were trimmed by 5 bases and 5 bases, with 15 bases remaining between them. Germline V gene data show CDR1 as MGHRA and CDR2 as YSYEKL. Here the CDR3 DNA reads TGCGCCAGCAGCAAAGGTCCCCTGGGGTATGGCTACACCTTC. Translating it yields CASSKGPLGYGYTF.

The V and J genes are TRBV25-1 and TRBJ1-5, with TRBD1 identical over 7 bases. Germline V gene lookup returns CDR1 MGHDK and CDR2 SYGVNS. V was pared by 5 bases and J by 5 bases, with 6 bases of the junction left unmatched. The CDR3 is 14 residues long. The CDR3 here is CASSPDRDHQPQHF. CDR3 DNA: TGTGCCAGCAGTCCTGACAGGGACCATCAGCCCCAGCATTTT.

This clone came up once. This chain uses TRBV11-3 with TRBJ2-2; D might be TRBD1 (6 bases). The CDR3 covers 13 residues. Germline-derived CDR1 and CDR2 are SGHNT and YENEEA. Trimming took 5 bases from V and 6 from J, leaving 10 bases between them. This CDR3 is CASSHRDPGELFF. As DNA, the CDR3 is TGTGCCAGCAGCCACAGGGACCCCGGGGAGCTGTTTTTT.

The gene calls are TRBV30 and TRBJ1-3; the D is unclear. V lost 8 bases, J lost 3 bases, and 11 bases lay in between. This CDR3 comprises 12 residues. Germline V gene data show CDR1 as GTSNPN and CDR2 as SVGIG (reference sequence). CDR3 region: CALNWGGNTIYF. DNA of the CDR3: TGTGCCCTGAACTGGGGTGGAAACACCATATATTTT.

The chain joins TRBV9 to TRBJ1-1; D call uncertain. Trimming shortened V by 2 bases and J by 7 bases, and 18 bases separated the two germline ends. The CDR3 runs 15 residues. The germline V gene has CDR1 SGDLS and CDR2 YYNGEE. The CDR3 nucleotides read TGTGCCAGCAGCGTCTCGGTAGGTCCAGGCTTTGAAGCTTTCTTT. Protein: CASSVSVGPGFEAFF.

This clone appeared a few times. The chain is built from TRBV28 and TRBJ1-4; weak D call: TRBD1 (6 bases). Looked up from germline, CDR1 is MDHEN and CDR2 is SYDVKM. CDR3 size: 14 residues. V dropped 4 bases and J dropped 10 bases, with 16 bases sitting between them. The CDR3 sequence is CASSSGQPLRKLFF. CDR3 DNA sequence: TGTGCCAGCAGTTCTGGACAGCCTTTACGAAAACTGTTTTTT.

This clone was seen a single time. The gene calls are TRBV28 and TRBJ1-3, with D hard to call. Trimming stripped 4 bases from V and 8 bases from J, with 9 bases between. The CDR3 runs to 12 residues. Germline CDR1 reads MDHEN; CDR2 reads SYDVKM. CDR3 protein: CASSSYEDTIYF. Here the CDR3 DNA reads TGTGCCAGCAGTTCTTATGAGGACACCATATATTTT.

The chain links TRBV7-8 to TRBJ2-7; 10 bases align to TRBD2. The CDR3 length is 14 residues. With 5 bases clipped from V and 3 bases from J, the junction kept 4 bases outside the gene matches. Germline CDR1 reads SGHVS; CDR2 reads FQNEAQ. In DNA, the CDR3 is TGTGCCAGCAGCGGGACTAGCGAGATCTACGAGCAGTACTTC. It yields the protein CASSGTSEIYEQYF.

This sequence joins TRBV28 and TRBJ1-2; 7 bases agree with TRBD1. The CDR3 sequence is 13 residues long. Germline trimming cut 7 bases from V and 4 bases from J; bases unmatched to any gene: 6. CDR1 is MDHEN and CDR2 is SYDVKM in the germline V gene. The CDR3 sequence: CASNGQVAYGYTF. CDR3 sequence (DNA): TGTGCCAGCAATGGACAGGTGGCCTATGGCTACACCTTC.